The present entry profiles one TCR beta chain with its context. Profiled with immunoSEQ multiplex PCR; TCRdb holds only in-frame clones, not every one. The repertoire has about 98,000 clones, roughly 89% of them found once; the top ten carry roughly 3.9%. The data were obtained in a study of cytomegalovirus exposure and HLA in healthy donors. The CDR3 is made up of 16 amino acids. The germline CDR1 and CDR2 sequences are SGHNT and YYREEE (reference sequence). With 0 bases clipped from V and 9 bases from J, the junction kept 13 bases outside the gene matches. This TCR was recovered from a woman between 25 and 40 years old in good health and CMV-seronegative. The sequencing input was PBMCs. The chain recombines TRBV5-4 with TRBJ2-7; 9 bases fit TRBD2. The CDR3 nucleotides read TGTGCCAGCAGCTTGGCCCCGATTGCGGGGGGGGAGGCGCAGTACTTC. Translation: CASSLAPIAGGEAQYF.